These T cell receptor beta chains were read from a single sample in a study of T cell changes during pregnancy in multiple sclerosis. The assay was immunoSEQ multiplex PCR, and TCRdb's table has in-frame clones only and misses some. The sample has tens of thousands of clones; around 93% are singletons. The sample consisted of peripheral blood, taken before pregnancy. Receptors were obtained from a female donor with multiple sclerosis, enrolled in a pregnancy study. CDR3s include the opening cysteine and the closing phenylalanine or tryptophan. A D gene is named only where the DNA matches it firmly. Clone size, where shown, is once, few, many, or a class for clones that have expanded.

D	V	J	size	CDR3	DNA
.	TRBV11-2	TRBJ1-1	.	CASSLDIEAFF	TGTGCCAGCAGCTTAGATATTGAAGCTTTCTTT
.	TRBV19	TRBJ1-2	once	CASSIRRDNYGYTF	TGTGCCAGTAGTATCCGGCGGGACAACTATGGCTACACCTTC
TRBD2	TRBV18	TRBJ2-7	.	CASSASGGRGNEQYF	TGTGCCAGCTCAGCTAGCGGAGGGAGGGGTAACGAGCAGTACTTC
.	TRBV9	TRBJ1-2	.	CASSVDGGADGYTF	TGTGCCAGCAGCGTAGATGGGGGGGCTGATGGCTACACCTTC
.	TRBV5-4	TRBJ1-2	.	CASSLAGVYFNYGYTF	TGTGCCAGCAGCTTGGCAGGGGTTTACTTTAACTATGGCTACACCTTC
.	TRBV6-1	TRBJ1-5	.	CASSEANLANQPQHF	TGTGCCAGCAGTGAAGCGAACTTAGCCAATCAGCCCCAGCATTTT
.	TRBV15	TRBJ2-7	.	CATSKGGGVKYEQYF	TGTGCCACCAGTAAGGGAGGGGGGGTGAAATACGAGCAGTACTTC
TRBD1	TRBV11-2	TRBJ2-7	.	CASSLGGVLDRGLSYEQYF	TGTGCCAGCAGCTTAGGCGGGGTTCTCGACAGGGGTCTCTCCTACGAGCAGTACTTC
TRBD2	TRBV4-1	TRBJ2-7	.	CASRSVGGPYEQYF	TGCGCCAGCAGATCGGTGGGAGGGCCCTACGAGCAGTACTTC
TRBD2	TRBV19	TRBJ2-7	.	CASSSRGLAGGPTYEQYF	TGTGCCAGTAGCTCCCGCGGACTAGCGGGGGGACCGACCTACGAGCAGTACTTC
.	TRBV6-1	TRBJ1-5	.	CASRTPGGQPQHF	TGTGCCAGCAGGACCCCGGGGGGTCAGCCCCAGCATTTT
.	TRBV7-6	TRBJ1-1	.	CASSFRVDTEAFF	TGTGCCAGCAGCTTTCGTGTTGACACTGAAGCTTTCTTT
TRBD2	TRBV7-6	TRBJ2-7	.	CASSLYGRPSYEQYF	TGTGCCAGCAGCTTATACGGGAGGCCTTCCTACGAGCAGTACTTC
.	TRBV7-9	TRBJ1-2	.	CASSLGGFEAHYGYTF	TGTGCCAGCAGCTTAGGCGGGTTTGAGGCCCACTATGGCTACACCTTC
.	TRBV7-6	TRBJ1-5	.	CASSLDGVGQPQHF	TGTGCCAGCAGCTTAGACGGGGTTGGTCAGCCCCAGCATTTT
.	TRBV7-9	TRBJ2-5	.	CASTGETQYF	TGTGCCAGCACCGGGGAGACCCAGTACTTC
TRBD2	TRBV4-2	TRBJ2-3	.	CASSPGTSGMPDTQYF	TGTGCCAGCAGCCCCGGGACTAGCGGGATGCCAGATACGCAGTATTTT
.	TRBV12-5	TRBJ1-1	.	CASGLPSISGSNTEAFF	TGTGCTAGTGGTTTGCCCTCAATCTCGGGGTCGAACACTGAAGCTTTCTTT
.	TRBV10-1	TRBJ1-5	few	CDLRQSNQPQHF	TGCGATCTCAGGCAGTCCAATCAGCCCCAGCATTTT
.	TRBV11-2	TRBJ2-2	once	CASSHPRGELFF	TGTGCCAGCAGCCACCCCAGAGGGGAGCTGTTTTTT
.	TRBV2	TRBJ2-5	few	CASMGQGETQYF	TGTGCCAGCATGGGGCAGGGAGAGACCCAGTACTTC
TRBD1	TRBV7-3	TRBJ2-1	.	CASSAQGVNEQFF	TGTGCCAGCAGCGCACAGGGGGTCAATGAGCAGTTCTTC
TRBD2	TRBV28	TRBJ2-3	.	CASSQTSGRTDTQYF	TGTGCCAGCAGCCAAACTAGCGGCCGCACAGATACGCAGTATTTT
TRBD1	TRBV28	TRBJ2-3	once	CASSFYDRGDKDTQYF	TGTGCCAGCAGTTTTTACGACAGGGGGGACAAAGATACGCAGTATTTT
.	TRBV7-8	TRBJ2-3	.	CASSLGAGRADTQYF	TGTGCCAGCAGCTTAGGGGCGGGAAGGGCAGATACGCAGTATTTT
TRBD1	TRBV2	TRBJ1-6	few	CAGTGGPYNSPLHF	TGTGCCGGTACAGGGGGCCCTTATAATTCACCCCTCCACTTT
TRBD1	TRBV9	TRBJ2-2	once	CASSGTGEGATGELFF	TGTGCCAGCAGCGGGACAGGGGAGGGGGCCACCGGGGAGCTGTTTTTT
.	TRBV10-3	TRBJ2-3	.	CAIRQGQGRSDTQYF	TGTGCCATCAGGCAAGGTCAGGGGCGCTCAGATACGCAGTATTTT
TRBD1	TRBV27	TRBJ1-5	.	CASSMTGEDQPQHF	TGTGCCAGCAGTATGACAGGGGAAGATCAGCCCCAGCATTTT
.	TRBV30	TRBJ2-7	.	CAIRGLYEQYF	TGTGCCATTCGAGGCCTCTACGAGCAGTACTTC
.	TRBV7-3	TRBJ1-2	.	CASSREGADYGYTF	TGTGCCAGCAGCCGGGAGGGCGCTGACTATGGCTACACCTTC
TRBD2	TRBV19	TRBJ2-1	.	CASSIGPSGGGYNEQFF	TGTGCCAGTAGTATAGGGCCTAGCGGGGGGGGTTACAATGAGCAGTTCTTC
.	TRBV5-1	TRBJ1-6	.	CASRVEGSGTLHF	TGCGCCAGCAGAGTGGAGGGGTCGGGAACCCTCCACTTT
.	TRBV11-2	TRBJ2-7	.	CASSARVLDSYEQYF	TGTGCCAGCAGCGCAAGGGTTTTAGACAGCTACGAGCAGTACTTC
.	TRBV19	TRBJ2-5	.	CASSISRMEETQYF	TGTGCCAGTAGTATTAGCAGAATGGAAGAGACCCAGTACTTC
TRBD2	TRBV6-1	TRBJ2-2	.	CASSEGSGGANTGELFF	TGTGCCAGCAGTGAGGGTAGCGGGGGCGCGAACACCGGGGAGCTGTTTTTT